This T cell receptor (beta chain) was sequenced in a study of blood T cells in healthy people across ages. This clonotype came up a few times. Germline values: CDR1 MGHRA, CDR2 YSYEKL. Germline trimming cut 5 bases from V and 5 bases from J; bases unmatched to any gene: 11. CDR3 length equals 16 residues. A second PCR, run for about 7 to 12 cycles, used a sample-barcoded 5' primer plus a J-beta primer mix. TCRdb re-called the 5' RACE reads with MiXCR, one entry per CDR3 protein. The sample yields hundreds of thousands of distinct CDR3 sequences, roughly 25% seen once. These data were also reused for a study on T cells of mothers and their children.

The chain has TRBV4-1 and TRBJ2-4; 8 nucleotides align to TRBD2. The source of this sequence is a boy aged 10-17 years in good health. Specimen: blood. CDR3 DNA sequence: TGCGCCAGCAGCTCCCTGGGGAGCGGGAGCGAAAACATTCAGTACTTC. It is translated as CASSSLGSGSENIQYF.